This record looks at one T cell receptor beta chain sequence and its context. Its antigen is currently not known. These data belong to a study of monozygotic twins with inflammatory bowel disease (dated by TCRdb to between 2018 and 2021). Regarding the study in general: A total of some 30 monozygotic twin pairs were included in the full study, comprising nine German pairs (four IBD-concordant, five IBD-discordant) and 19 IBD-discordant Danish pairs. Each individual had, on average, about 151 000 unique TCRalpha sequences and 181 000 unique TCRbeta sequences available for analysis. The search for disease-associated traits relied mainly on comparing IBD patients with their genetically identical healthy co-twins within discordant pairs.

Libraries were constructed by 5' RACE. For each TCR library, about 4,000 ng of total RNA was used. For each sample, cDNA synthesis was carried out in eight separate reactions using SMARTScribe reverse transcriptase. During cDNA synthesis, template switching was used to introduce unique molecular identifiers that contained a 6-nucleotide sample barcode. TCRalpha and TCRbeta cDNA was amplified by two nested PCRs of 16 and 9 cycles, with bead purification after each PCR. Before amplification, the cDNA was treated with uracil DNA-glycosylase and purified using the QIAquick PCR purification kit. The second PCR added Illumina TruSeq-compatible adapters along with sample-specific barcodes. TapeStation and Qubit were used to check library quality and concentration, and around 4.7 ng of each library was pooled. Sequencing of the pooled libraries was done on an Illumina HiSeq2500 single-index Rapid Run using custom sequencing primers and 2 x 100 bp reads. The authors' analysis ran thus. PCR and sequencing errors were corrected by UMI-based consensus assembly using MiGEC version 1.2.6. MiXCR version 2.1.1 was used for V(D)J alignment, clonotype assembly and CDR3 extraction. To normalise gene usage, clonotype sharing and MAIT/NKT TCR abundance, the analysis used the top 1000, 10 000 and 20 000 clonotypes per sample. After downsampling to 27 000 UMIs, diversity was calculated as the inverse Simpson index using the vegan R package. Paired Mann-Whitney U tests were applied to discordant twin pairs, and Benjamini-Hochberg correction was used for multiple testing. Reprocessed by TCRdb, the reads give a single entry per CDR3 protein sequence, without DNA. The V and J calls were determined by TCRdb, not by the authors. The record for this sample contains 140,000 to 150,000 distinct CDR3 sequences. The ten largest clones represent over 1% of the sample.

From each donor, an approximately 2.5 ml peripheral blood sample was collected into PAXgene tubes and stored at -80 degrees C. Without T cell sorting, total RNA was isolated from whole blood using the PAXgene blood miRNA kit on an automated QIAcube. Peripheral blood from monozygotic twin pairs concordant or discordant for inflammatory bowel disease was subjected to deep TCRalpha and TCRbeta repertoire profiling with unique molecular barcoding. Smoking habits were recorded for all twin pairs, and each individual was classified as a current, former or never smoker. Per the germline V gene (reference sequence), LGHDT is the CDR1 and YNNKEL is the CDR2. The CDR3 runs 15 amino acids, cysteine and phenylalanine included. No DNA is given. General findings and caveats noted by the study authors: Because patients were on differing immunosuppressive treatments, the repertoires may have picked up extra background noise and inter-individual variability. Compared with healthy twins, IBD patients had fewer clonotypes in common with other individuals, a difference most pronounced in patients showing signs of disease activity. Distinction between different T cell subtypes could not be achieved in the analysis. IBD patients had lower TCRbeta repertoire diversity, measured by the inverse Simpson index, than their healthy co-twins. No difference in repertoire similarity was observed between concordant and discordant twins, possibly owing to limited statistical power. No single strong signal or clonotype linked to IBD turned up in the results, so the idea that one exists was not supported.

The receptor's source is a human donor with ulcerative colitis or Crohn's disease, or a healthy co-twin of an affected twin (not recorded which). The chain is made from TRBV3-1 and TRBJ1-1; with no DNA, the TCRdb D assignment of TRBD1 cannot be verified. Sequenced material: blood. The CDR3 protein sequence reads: CASSPNRGHDTEAFF.